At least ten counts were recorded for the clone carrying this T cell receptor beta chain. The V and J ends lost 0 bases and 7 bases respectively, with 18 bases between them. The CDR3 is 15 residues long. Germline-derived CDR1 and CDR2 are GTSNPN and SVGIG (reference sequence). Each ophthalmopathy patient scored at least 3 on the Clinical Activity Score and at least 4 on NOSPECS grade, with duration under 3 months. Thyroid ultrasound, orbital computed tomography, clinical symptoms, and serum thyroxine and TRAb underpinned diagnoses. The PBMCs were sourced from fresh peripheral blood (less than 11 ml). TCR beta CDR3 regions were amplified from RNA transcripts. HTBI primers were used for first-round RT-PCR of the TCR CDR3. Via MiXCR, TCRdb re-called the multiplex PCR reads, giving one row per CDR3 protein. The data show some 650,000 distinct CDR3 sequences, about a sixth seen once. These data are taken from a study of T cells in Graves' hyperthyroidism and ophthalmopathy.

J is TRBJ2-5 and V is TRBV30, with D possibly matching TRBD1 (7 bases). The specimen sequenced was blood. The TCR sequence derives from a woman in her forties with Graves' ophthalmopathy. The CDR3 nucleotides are TGTGCCTGGAGTGTCCAGGGGGGAACACGGGGGACCCAGTACTTC. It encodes CAWSVQGGTRGTQYF.